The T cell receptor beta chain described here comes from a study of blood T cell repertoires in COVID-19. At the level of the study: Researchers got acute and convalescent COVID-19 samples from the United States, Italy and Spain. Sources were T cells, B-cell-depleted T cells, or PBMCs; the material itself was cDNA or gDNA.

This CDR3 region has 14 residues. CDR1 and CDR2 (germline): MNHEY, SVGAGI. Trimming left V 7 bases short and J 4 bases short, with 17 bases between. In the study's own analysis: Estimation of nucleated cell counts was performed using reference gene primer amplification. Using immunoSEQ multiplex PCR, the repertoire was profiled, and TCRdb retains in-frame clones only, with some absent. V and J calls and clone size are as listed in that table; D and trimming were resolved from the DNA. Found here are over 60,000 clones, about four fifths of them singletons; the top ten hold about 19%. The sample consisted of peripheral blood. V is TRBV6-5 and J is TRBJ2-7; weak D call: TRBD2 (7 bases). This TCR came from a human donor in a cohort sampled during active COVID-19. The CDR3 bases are TGTGCCAGCAAAGTTACGGGGGGCGCGTACGAGCAGTACTTC. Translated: CASKVTGGAYEQYF.